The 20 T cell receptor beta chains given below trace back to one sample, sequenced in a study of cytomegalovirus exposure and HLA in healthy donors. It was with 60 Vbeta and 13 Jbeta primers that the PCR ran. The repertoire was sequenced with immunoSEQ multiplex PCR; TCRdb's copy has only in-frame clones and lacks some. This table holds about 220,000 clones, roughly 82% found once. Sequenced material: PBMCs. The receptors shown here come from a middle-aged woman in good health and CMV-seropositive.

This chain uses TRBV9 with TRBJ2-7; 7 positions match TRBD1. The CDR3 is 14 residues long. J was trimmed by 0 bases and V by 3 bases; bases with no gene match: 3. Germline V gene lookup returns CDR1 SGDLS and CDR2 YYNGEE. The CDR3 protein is CASSAQGVSYEQYF. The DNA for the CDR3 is TGTGCCAGCAGCGCCCAGGGGGTCTCCTACGAGCAGTACTTC.

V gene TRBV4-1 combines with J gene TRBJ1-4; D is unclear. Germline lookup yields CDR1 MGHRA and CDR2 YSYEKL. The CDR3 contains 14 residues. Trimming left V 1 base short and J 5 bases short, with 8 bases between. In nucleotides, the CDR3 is TGCGCCAGCAGCCAAGGACTGGAAAATGAAAAACTGTTTTTT. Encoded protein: CASSQGLENEKLFF.

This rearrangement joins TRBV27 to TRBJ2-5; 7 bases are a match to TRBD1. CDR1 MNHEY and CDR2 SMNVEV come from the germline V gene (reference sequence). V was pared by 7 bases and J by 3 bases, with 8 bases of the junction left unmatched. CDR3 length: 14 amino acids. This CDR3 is CASKPSGTEETQYF. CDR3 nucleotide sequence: TGTGCCAGCAAACCCTCCGGGACAGAAGAGACCCAGTACTTC.

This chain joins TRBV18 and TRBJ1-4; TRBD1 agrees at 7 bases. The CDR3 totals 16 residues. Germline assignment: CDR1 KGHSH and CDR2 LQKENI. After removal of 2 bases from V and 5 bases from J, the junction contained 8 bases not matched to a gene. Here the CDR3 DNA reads TGTGCCAGCTCACCATCATGGACAGGAAAGAATGAAAAACTGTTTTTT. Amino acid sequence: CASSPSWTGKNEKLFF.

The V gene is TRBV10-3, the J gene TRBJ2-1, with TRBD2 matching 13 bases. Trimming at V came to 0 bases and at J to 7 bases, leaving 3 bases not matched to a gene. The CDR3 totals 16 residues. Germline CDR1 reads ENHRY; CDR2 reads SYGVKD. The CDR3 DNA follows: TGTGCCATCAGTGAGTCAAGACTAGCGGGGGGTAATGAGCAGTTCTTC. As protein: CAISESRLAGGNEQFF.

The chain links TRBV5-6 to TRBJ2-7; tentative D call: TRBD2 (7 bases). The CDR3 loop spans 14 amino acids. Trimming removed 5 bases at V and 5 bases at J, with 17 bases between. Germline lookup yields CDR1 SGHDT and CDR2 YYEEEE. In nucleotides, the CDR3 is TGTGCCAGCAGGGGGGCTGGGAGGGGGAACGAGCAGTACTTC. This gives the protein CASRGAGRGNEQYF.

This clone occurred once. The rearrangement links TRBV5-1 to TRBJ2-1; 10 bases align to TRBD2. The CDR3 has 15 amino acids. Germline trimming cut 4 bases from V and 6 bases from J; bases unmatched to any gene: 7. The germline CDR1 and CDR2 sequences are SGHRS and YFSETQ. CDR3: CASSPGLAESNEQFF. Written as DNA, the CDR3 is TGCGCCAGCAGCCCCGGACTAGCGGAGAGCAATGAGCAGTTCTTC.

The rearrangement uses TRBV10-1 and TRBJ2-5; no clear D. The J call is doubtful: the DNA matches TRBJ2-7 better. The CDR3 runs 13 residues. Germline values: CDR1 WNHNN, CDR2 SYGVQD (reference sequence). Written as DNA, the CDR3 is TGCGCCAGCAGTGAGTCGGCACAGTACGAGCAGTACTTC. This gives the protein CASSESAQYEQYF.

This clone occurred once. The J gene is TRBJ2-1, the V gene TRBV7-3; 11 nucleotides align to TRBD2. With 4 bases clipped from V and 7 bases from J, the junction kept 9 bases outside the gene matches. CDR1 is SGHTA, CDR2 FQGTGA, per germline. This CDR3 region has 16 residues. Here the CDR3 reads CASSYNSGGGTNEQFF. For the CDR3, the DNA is TGTGCCAGCAGCTACAATAGCGGGGGGGGAACGAATGAGCAGTTCTTC.

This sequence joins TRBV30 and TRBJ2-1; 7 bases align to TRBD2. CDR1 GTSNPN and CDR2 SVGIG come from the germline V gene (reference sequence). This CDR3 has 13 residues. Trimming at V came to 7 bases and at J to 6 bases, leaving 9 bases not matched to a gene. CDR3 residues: CAYSWGGPNEQFF. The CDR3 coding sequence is TGTGCCTATAGTTGGGGAGGGCCCAATGAGCAGTTCTTC.

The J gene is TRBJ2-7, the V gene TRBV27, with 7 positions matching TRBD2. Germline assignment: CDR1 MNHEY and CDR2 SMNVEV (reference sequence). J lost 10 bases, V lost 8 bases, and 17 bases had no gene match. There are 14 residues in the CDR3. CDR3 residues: CASAWERGYTIQYF. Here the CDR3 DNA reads TGTGCCAGCGCTTGGGAGCGGGGTTATACGATCCAGTACTTC.

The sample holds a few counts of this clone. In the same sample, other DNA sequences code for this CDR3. CDR3: CASGRGTGGSYEQYF. As DNA, the CDR3 is TGTGCTAGTGGCCGAGGGACAGGGGGTAGCTACGAGCAGTACTTC. The chain combines TRBV12-5 with TRBJ2-7, with TRBD1 identical over 11 bases. CDR3 length equals 15 residues. Trimming took 6 bases from V and 3 from J; bases not matched to a gene: 7. The V gene's germline CDR1 is LGHNT and CDR2 FRNRAP.

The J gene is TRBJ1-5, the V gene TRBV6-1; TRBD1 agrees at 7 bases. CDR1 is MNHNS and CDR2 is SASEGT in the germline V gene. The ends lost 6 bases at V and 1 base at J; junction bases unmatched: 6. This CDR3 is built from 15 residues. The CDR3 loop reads CASRDRDWSNQPQHF. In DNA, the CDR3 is TGTGCCAGCAGAGACAGGGATTGGAGCAATCAGCCCCAGCATTTT.

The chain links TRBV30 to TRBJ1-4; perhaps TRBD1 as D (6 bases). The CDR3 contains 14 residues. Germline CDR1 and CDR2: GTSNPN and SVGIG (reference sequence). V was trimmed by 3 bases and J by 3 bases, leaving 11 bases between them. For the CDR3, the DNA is TGTGCCTGGAGACCGGGACAACCTAATGAAAAACTGTTTTTT. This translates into CAWRPGQPNEKLFF. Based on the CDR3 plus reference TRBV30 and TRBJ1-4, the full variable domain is SQTIHQWPATLVQPVGSPLSLECTVEGTSNPNLYWYRQAAGRGLQLLFYSVGIGQISSEVPQNLSASRPQDRQFILSSKKLLLSDSGFYLCAWRPGQPNEKLFFGSGTQLSVL.

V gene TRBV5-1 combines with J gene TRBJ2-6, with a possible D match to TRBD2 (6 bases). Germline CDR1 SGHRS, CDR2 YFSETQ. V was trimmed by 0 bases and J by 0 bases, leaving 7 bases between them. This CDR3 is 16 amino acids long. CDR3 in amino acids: CASSLEGLSGANVLTF. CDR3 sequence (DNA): TGCGCCAGCAGCTTGGAGGGACTCTCTGGGGCCAACGTCCTGACTTTC.

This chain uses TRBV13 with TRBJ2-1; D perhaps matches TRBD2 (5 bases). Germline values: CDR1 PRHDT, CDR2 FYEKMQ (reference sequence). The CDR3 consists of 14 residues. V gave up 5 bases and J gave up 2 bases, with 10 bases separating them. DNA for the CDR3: TGTGCCAGCAGCCCTGTCGGGACCTACAATGAGCAGTTCTTC. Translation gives CASSPVGTYNEQFF. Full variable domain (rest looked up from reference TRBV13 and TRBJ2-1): AAGVIQSPRHLIKEKRETATLKCYPIPRHDTVYWYQQGPGQDPQFLISFYEKMQSDKGSIPDRFSAQQFSDYHSELNMSSLELGDSALYFCASSPVGTYNEQFFGPGTRLTVL.

CDR3 protein: CASSSRREGGYEQYF. DNA for the CDR3: TGTGCCAGCAGCTCCCGGAGGGAGGGTGGCTACGAGCAGTACTTC. The V call is TRBV5-4, the J call TRBJ2-7; 7 nucleotides align to TRBD2. The germline gives CDR1 SGHNT, CDR2 YYREEE (reference sequence). This CDR3 region has 15 residues. Trimming at V came to 3 bases and at J to 3 bases, leaving 9 bases not matched to a gene.

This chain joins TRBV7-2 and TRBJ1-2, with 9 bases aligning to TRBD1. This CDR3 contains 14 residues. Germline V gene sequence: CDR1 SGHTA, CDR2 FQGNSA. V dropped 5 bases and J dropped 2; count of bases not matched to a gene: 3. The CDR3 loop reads CASSRGTGNYGYTF. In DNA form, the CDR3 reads TGTGCCAGCAGCCGCGGGACAGGGAACTATGGCTACACCTTC.

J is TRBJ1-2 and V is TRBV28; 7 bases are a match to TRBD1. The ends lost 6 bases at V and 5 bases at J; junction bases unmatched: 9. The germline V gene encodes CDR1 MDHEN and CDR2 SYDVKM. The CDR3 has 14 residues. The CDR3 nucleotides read TGTGCCAGCAGCCCTCTGGGGGACAGATATGGCTACACCTTC. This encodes CASSPLGDRYGYTF.

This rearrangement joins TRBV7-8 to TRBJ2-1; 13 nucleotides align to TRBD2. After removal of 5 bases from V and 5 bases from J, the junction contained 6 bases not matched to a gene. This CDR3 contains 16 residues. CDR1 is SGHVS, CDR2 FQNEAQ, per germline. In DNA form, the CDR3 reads TGTGCCAGCAGCCTTAGTGGACTAGCGGGGGACAATGAGCAGTTCTTC. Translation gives CASSLSGLAGDNEQFF.